The 11 T cell receptor beta chains listed next were all sequenced from one sample in a study of cytomegalovirus exposure and HLA in healthy donors. The assay was immunoSEQ multiplex PCR, and TCRdb's table has in-frame clones only and misses some. The data hold about 74,000 clones, with 90% to 95% observed a single time. Sequenced input: PBMCs. Receptors were obtained from a woman under 30 in good health and CMV-seropositive.

This chain connects TRBV6-1 to TRBJ2-7; 10 bases match TRBD2. Trimming removed 1 base from V and 4 bases from J; junction bases left unmatched: 10. There are 17 residues in the CDR3. Germline V gene data show CDR1 as MNHNS and CDR2 as SASEGT. The CDR3 nucleotides read TGTGCCAGCAGTGAAGGGTGGCTAGCGGGAGATCGGTACGAGCAGTACTTC. The encoded protein is CASSEGWLAGDRYEQYF.

The chain joins TRBV5-1 to TRBJ1-1; D not certain. Germline lookup yields CDR1 SGHRS and CDR2 YFSETQ. With 0 bases removed from V and 11 bases from J, the gap between germline ends came to 14 bases. The CDR3 is 13 amino acids. The CDR3 region is CASSLAGESRAFF. The CDR3 DNA reads TGCGCCAGCAGCTTGGCCGGAGAATCCCGGGCTTTCTTT.

The chain carries TRBV25-1 and TRBJ2-7; 8 bases map to TRBD2. V trimming: 8 bases; J trimming: 6 bases; junction bases outside the gene matches: 18. There are 16 residues in the CDR3. CDR1 is MGHDK, CDR2 SYGVNS, per germline. The CDR3 nucleotides are TGTGCCAGCGGACTGGATCCCGGGACTAGATCGGGCGAGCAGTACTTC. Protein: CASGLDPGTRSGEQYF.

The gene calls are TRBV9 and TRBJ2-1; D not resolved. This CDR3 spans 12 amino acids. V was clipped by 0 bases and J by 6 bases, with 4 bases between them. Germline V gives CDR1 SGDLS, CDR2 YYNGEE. CDR3 DNA sequence: TGTGCCAGCAGCGTAGATCTCAATGAGCAGTTCTTC. Translating gives CASSVDLNEQFF.

The gene calls are TRBV2 and TRBJ2-5; 9 nucleotides align to TRBD2. This CDR3 spans 14 amino acids. Germline CDR1 SNHLY, CDR2 FYNNEI. Trimming took 7 bases from V and 2 from J; bases not matched to a gene: 5. CDR3: CASKSGRWQETQYF. DNA for the CDR3: TGTGCCAGCAAAAGCGGGAGGTGGCAAGAGACCCAGTACTTC.

The rearrangement joins TRBV27 to TRBJ2-7, with 8 bases fitting TRBD2. Losses at the gene ends were 5 bases for V and 7 bases for J; bases not matched to a gene: 19. The CDR3 is 17 amino acids. From germline, CDR1 is MNHEY and CDR2 SMNVEV (reference sequence). The CDR3 region has the DNA TGTGCCAGCAGTCCATTGGGAGGGAGCGGGGGCGCCTGGGAGCAGTACTTC. Translated, it gives CASSPLGGSGGAWEQYF.

The chain links TRBV19 to TRBJ2-1; TRBD2 agrees at 11 bases. Unmatched junction bases numbered 5, after V lost 1 base and J lost 6 bases. Germline CDR1 is LNHDA and CDR2 is SQIVND (reference sequence). This CDR3 is built from 16 residues. The CDR3 DNA follows: TGTGCCAGTAGTATAGTGTTAGCGGGAGGGGGCAATGAGCAGTTCTTC. Residues: CASSIVLAGGGNEQFF. Complete variable domain (other parts from reference TRBV19 and TRBJ2-1): DGGITQSPKYLFRKEGQNVTLSCEQNLNHDAMYWYRQDPGQGLRLIYYSQIVNDFQKGDIAEGYSVSREKKESFPLTVTSAQKNPTAFYLCASSIVLAGGGNEQFFGPGTRLTVL.

A single count supports this clone. The V gene is TRBV27, the J gene TRBJ1-2, with a possible D match to TRBD1 (5 bases). V was shortened by 3 bases and J by 5 bases, with 16 bases between the two germline ends. Germline V CDR1 and CDR2: MNHEY, SMNVEV (reference sequence). The CDR3 runs to 15 residues. The CDR3 sequence: CASSFTSSGGYGYTF. The DNA of the CDR3 is TGTGCCAGCAGTTTTACTTCGTCGGGGGGTTATGGCTACACCTTC.

A note on this clone: The same CDR3 also results from other DNA sequences found in this sample. The chain uses TRBV27 and TRBJ2-7, with TRBD2 identical over 9 bases. This CDR3 spans 15 amino acids. From germline, CDR1 is MNHEY and CDR2 SMNVEV (reference sequence). The ends lost 0 bases at V and 0 bases at J; junction bases unmatched: 0. The CDR3 here is CASSLSTSGSYEQYF. The DNA for the CDR3 is TGTGCCAGCAGTTTATCGACTAGCGGCTCCTACGAGCAGTACTTC.

CDR3 DNA: TGTGCCAGCGCTAGCGGCGAGACCCAGTACTTC. This encodes CASASGETQYF. The rearrangement uses TRBV7-9 and TRBJ2-5; the match to TRBD2 covers 7 bases. Germline assignment: CDR1 SEHNR and CDR2 FQNEAQ (reference sequence). V lost 8 bases and J lost 5; bases outside the gene matches: 2. The CDR3 runs 11 residues. Supplemented by reference TRBV7-9 and TRBJ2-5, the full variable domain reads DTGVSQNPRHKITKRGQNVTFRCDPISEHNRLYWYRQTLGQGPEFLTYFQNEAQLEKSRLLSDRFSAERPKGSFSTLEIQRTEQGDSAMYLCASASGETQYFGPGTRLLVL.

CDR3 in DNA: TGTGCCAGCAGTTACGGCGGGAGGGCGGGTAATGAGCAGTTCTTC. This translates into CASSYGGRAGNEQFF. J is TRBJ2-1 and V is TRBV6-5, with 9 bases that match TRBD2. Unmatched junction bases numbered 6, after V lost 2 bases and J lost 7 bases. Germline-derived CDR1 and CDR2 are MNHEY and SVGAGI. CDR3 length: 15 residues.